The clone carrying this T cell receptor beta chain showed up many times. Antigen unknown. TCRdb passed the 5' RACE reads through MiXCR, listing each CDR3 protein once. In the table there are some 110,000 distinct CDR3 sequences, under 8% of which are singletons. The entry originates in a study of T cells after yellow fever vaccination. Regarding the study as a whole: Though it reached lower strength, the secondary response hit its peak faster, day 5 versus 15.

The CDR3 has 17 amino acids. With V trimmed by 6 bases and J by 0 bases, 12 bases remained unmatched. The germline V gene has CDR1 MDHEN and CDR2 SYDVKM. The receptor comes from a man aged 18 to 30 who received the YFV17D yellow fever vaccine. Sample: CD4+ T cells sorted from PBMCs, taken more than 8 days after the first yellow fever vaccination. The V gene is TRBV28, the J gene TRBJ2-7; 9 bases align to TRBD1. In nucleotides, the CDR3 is TGTGCCAGCAGCTCCCCCGCGGGGACAGGGAGCTCCTACGAGCAGTACGTC. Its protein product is CASSSPAGTGSSYEQYV.